There are a few counts of the clone carrying this T cell receptor beta chain. Researchers took RNA transcripts and amplified the TCR beta CDR3 regions from them. The study used the HTBI primer set for a first-round RT-PCR of the TCR CDR3. In TCRdb, the multiplex PCR reads were re-called with MiXCR into one record per CDR3 protein. The data show roughly 700,000 distinct CDR3 sequences, with less than 15% seen just once and 9.5% to 13% held by the top ten. Germline loops: CDR1 KGHSH, CDR2 LQKENI. Trimming cost V 3 bases and J 7 bases, with 15 bases left between them. CDR3 length equals 14 residues. This record comes from a study of T cells in Graves' hyperthyroidism and ophthalmopathy.

Sequencing was carried out using blood. This TCR derives from a woman aged 18-35 years with Graves' hyperthyroidism. The chain links TRBV18 to TRBJ2-5; TRBD2 is a possible D gene (5 bases). The CDR3 here is CASSPETNRGTQYF. CDR3 bases: TGTGCCAGCTCACCCGAGACTAATCGAGGGACCCAGTACTTC.